The entry below gives a single T cell receptor (beta chain) sequence along with its context. This specimen belongs to a study of blood T cell repertoires in COVID-19. The germline gives CDR1 SGHRS, CDR2 YFSETQ. V gave up 4 bases and J gave up 4 bases; unmatched junction bases: 4. CDR3 size: 16 residues. The data were produced by immunoSEQ multiplex PCR, yet TCRdb's version contains in-frame clones alone and is incomplete. The sample shows about 200,000 clones, roughly 90% of them seen only once. The sequence was collected from a man between 18 and 35 years old with active or convalescent COVID-19. Material for sequencing was peripheral blood. The chain uses TRBV5-1 and TRBJ2-2; 13 bases map to TRBD2. The CDR3 DNA is TGCGCCAGCAGCCCCACTAGCGGGAGGGGCACCGGGGAGCTGTTTTTT. Its translation is CASSPTSGRGTGELFF.